Each of the 22 T cell receptor beta chains below was sequenced from the same sample in a study of blood T cell repertoires in COVID-19. Method: immunoSEQ multiplex PCR; TCRdb's copy keeps in-frame clones and lacks some. In the table there are roughly 140,000 clones, 85% to 90% of which are singletons. The specimen sequenced was PBMCs or T cells enriched from blood (not recorded which). The source of these receptors is a man aged 55 to 70 who had recovered from COVID-19.

This clone was found once. CDR3: CASADDRANTGELFF. As DNA, the CDR3 is TGCGCCAGCGCTGATGACAGGGCAAACACCGGGGAGCTGTTTTTT. The chain carries TRBV5-1 and TRBJ2-2; 7 nucleotides agree with TRBD1. The CDR3 sequence is 15 residues long. The J segment lost 2 bases and the V segment lost 7 bases, leaving 8 bases of the junction unmatched. Germline lookup yields CDR1 SGHRS and CDR2 YFSETQ. The full variable domain, its missing parts supplied by reference TRBV5-1 and TRBJ2-2, is KAGVTQTPRYLIKTRGQQVTLSCSPISGHRSVSWYQQTPGQGLQFLFEYFSETQRNKGNFPGRFSGRQFSNSRSEMNVSTLELGDSALYLCASADDRANTGELFFGEGSRLTVL.

The chain couples TRBV18 to TRBJ2-3; 7 bases align to TRBD1. The germline gives CDR1 KGHSH, CDR2 LQKENI. The CDR3 is 16 residues long. V shed 4 bases, J shed 0 bases, and the junction held 7 bases outside the gene matches. The CDR3 here is CASSLEGASSTDTQYF. In nucleotides, the CDR3 is TGTGCCAGCTCACTAGAGGGGGCTTCTAGCACAGATACGCAGTATTTT.

The chain uses TRBV3-1 (or the pseudogene TRBV3-2) and TRBJ2-1, with 8 bases aligning to TRBD2. Trimming at V came to 7 bases and at J to 4 bases, leaving 12 bases not matched to a gene. The V gene's germline CDR1 is LGHDT and CDR2 YNNKEL (reference sequence). The CDR3 runs to 16 residues. The CDR3 is CASTRSDGGVYNEQFF. The DNA for the CDR3 is TGTGCCAGCACCCGATCTGACGGGGGGGTGTACAATGAGCAGTTCTTC.

The chain is built from TRBV28 and TRBJ2-1; TRBD2 matches 8 bases. Germline V gives CDR1 MDHEN, CDR2 SYDVKM. This CDR3 has 14 residues. Losses at the gene ends were 7 bases for V and 2 bases for J; bases not matched to a gene: 4. The CDR3 nucleotides are TGTGCCAGCACTCCTAGCGGGCCCTACAATGAGCAGTTCTTC. Translation gives CASTPSGPYNEQFF. The variable domain in full, with the rest retrieved from reference TRBV28 and TRBJ2-1, is DVKVTQSSRYLVKRTGEKVFLECVQDMDHENMFWYRQDPGLGLRLIYFSYDVKMKEKGDIPEGYSVSREKKERFSLILESASTNQTSMYLCASTPSGPYNEQFFGPGTRLTVL.

The rearrangement uses TRBV27 and TRBJ2-7, with 8 nucleotides matching TRBD1. CDR3 length equals 16 residues. Per germline, CDR1 MNHEY and CDR2 SMNVEV (reference sequence). The trim removed 2 bases at V and 0 bases at J, leaving 6 bases unmatched. As DNA, the CDR3 is TGTGCCAGCAGTTTAAGTCGGACAGGGAGCTCCTACGAGCAGTACTTC. This encodes CASSLSRTGSSYEQYF.

The chain links TRBV30 to TRBJ1-2; unclear D gene. The CDR3 covers 13 residues. Trimming took 3 bases from V and 4 from J, leaving 12 bases between them. Germline-derived CDR1 and CDR2 are GTSNPN and SVGIG (reference sequence). CDR3 amino acids: CAWRVGRTYGYTF. For the CDR3, the DNA is TGTGCCTGGAGGGTGGGCAGAACCTATGGCTACACCTTC.

V and J are TRBV29-1 and TRBJ1-2; weak D call: TRBD1 (6 bases). The CDR3 extends over 14 amino acids. In germline, CDR1 is SQVTM, CDR2 ANQGSEA. The V end lost 6 bases, the J end lost 4 bases, and 18 bases lay between the germline ends. The DNA of the CDR3 is TGCAGCGTAGCCTCAGGGGCCCGTGCCTATGGCTACACCTTC. It encodes CSVASGARAYGYTF. Drawing the rest from reference TRBV29-1 and TRBJ1-2, the complete variable domain is SAVISQKPSRDICQRGTSLTIQCQVDSQVTMMFWYRQQPGQSLTLIATANQGSEATYESGFVIDKFPISRPNLTFSTLTVSNMSPEDSSIYLCSVASGARAYGYTFGSGTRLTVV.

This clone was seen only a few times. The V gene is TRBV2, the J gene TRBJ1-3; no clear D. Germline V gene data show CDR1 as SNHLY and CDR2 as FYNNEI. V shed 0 bases and J shed 0 bases, with 6 bases lying between them. CDR3 length: 15 residues. The CDR3 nucleotides are TGTGCCAGCAGTGAAGCACAGCACTCTGGAAACACCATATATTTT. This translates into CASSEAQHSGNTIYF.

The rearrangement joins TRBV5-6 to TRBJ1-2, with a weak D call TRBD1 (6 bases). CDR1 SGHDT and CDR2 YYEEEE come from the germline V gene. Trimming removed 4 bases from V and 8 bases from J, with 18 bases in between. The CDR3 consists of 14 residues. The CDR3 loop reads CASSTSGRGIGYTF. CDR3 in DNA: TGTGCCAGCAGCACCTCGGGGAGGGGGATAGGCTACACCTTC.

The CDR3 nucleotides are TGTGCCAGCAGCCGACAGGTTTTGAACACTGAAGCTTTCTTT. Its translation: CASSRQVLNTEAFF. The rearrangement uses TRBV7-8 and TRBJ1-1, with D possibly being TRBD1 (6 bases). V lost 5 bases and J 0 bases, leaving 10 bases between the germline ends. Germline-derived CDR1 and CDR2 are SGHVS and FQNEAQ. The CDR3 runs 14 residues.

The chain is built from TRBV10-3 and TRBJ1-3; 9 positions agree with TRBD1. This CDR3 is built from 14 residues. J gave up 2 bases and V 8 bases, and 4 bases lay outside the gene matches. Germline-derived CDR1 and CDR2 are ENHRY and SYGVKD. This CDR3 is CAIARTGAGNTIYF. Written as DNA, the CDR3 is TGTGCCATCGCCCGGACAGGGGCTGGAAACACCATATATTTT.

The chain recombines TRBV27 with TRBJ1-4; D is possibly TRBD1 (5 bases). The CDR3 sequence is 15 residues long. Germline CDR1 and CDR2: MNHEY and SMNVEV (reference sequence). The germline V and J ends were trimmed by 3 bases and 3 bases, with 11 bases remaining between them. The CDR3 spells CASSFLGAANEKLFF. Here the CDR3 DNA reads TGTGCCAGCAGTTTTTTAGGGGCGGCTAATGAAAAACTGTTTTTT.

The chain is built from TRBV5-4 and TRBJ1-3; D perhaps matches TRBD1 (6 bases). This CDR3 region has 16 residues. Germline V lookup: CDR1 SGHNT, CDR2 YYREEE (reference sequence). V was clipped by 4 bases and J by 0 bases, with 14 bases between them. The CDR3 DNA follows: TGTGCCAGCAGCGCCTACAGGGAAAGCTCTGGAAACACCATATATTTT. The encoded protein is CASSAYRESSGNTIYF. Based on the CDR3 plus reference TRBV5-4 and TRBJ1-3, the full variable domain is ETGVTQSPTHLIKTRGQQVTLRCSSQSGHNTVSWYQQALGQGPQFIFQYYREEENGRGNFPPRFSGLQFPNYSSELNVNALELDDSALYLCASSAYRESSGNTIYFGEGSWLTVV.

This clone was seen a handful of times. V and J are TRBV6-5 and TRBJ1-4; D is possibly TRBD1 (6 bases). The CDR3 totals 14 residues. The germline V gene encodes CDR1 MNHEY and CDR2 SVGAGI. The germline V and J ends were trimmed by 5 bases and 5 bases, with 12 bases remaining between them. Written as DNA, the CDR3 is TGTGCCAGCAGTCGACAGGTGCGGAATGAAAAACTGTTTTTT. This translates into CASSRQVRNEKLFF.

The chain uses TRBV3-1 (or the pseudogene TRBV3-2) and TRBJ1-3; 7 bases are shared with TRBD1. V was clipped by 4 bases and J by 8 bases; unmatched bases: 23. Germline V gene sequence: CDR1 LGHDT, CDR2 YNNKEL (reference sequence). The CDR3 has 19 residues. The CDR3 DNA sequence: TGTGCCAGCAGCCGCCCCCCGAACACAGGGGTCTTCTCTGGGGACACCATATATTTT. It is translated as CASSRPPNTGVFSGDTIYF.

There are a few counts of this clone. V gene TRBV11-3 combines with J gene TRBJ2-1, with D possibly TRBD1 on 5 matching bases. CDR1 SGHNT and CDR2 YENEEA come from the germline V gene. Trimming stripped 5 bases from V and 10 bases from J, with 15 bases between. The CDR3 runs 13 residues. CDR3 sequence: CASSLRPDREQFF. The CDR3 coding sequence is TGTGCCAGCAGCCTCCGGCCCGACAGAGAGCAGTTCTTC. The variable domain in full, with the rest retrieved from reference TRBV11-3 and TRBJ2-1, is EAGVVQSPRYKIIEKKQPVAFWCNPISGHNTLYWYLQNLGQGPELLIRYENEEAVDDSQLPKDRFSAERLKGVDSTLKIQPAELGDSAVYLCASSLRPDREQFFGPGTRLTVL.

The CDR3 spells CASSRTAAGKLFF. CDR3 in DNA: TGTGCCAGCAGCCGGACCGCCGCGGGAAAACTGTTTTTT. The chain is built from TRBV7-6 and TRBJ1-4; D remains unclear. Per germline, CDR1 SGHVS and CDR2 FNYEAQ. CDR3 length equals 13 residues. Trimming shortened V by 5 bases and J by 10 bases, and 14 bases separated the two germline ends.

The chain joins TRBV7-9 to TRBJ1-5; TRBD1 aligns across 8 bases. Germline assignment: CDR1 SEHNR and CDR2 FQNEAQ (reference sequence). The CDR3 runs 15 residues. With V trimmed by 5 bases and J by 2 bases, 5 bases remained unmatched. The CDR3 bases are TGTGCCAGCAGCATAGGACAGGGCGGCAATCAGCCCCAGCATTTT. This codes for CASSIGQGGNQPQHF. Filled out from reference TRBV7-9 and TRBJ1-5, the complete variable domain reads DTGVSQNPRHKITKRGQNVTFRCDPISEHNRLYWYRQTLGQGPEFLTYFQNEAQLEKSRLLSDRFSAERPKGSFSTLEIQRTEQGDSAMYLCASSIGQGGNQPQHFGDGTRLSIL.

The rearrangement links TRBV30 to TRBJ2-7; tentative D call: TRBD1 (5 bases). This CDR3 is 13 amino acids long. CDR1 is GTSNPN, CDR2 SVGIG, per germline (reference sequence). V lost 1 base and J 6 bases, leaving 13 bases between the germline ends. CDR3 sequence reads: CAWSGGLQVEQYF. The CDR3 bases are TGTGCCTGGAGTGGGGGATTACAGGTCGAGCAGTACTTC.

The chain combines TRBV5-1 with TRBJ1-2; no clear D gene. From germline, CDR1 is SGHRS and CDR2 YFSETQ. The CDR3 covers 12 residues. The germline V and J ends were trimmed by 4 bases and 7 bases, with 11 bases remaining between them. As DNA, the CDR3 is TGCGCCAGCAGCCCCGTCGGGATTGGCTACACCTTC. Its protein is CASSPVGIGYTF.

V and J are TRBV6-5 and TRBJ1-2; D might be TRBD1 (6 bases). The germline CDR1 and CDR2 sequences are MNHEY and SVGAGI. CDR3 length equals 14 residues. Trimming took off 5 bases at V and 1 base at J, with 11 bases between the two ends. CDR3 sequence: CASSPGGRNYGYTF. Here the CDR3 DNA reads TGTGCCAGCAGTCCGGGGGGGCGTAACTATGGCTACACCTTC.

This chain joins TRBV5-4 and TRBJ2-7; D not certain. With 5 bases removed from V and 3 bases from J, the gap between germline ends came to 9 bases. Germline CDR1 SGHNT, CDR2 YYREEE (reference sequence). This CDR3 has 12 amino acids. The CDR3 coding sequence is TGTGCCAGCAGTTTCTCAGGCTACGAGCAGTACTTC. Its translation is CASSFSGYEQYF.